A single sample gave rise to the 12 T cell receptor beta chains below, sequenced in a study of Graves' ophthalmopathy and Graves' hyperthyroidism. RNA transcripts were the template, and TCR beta CDR3 regions were amplified from them. Amplification began with first-round RT-PCR using HTBI primers, then second-round multiplex PCR was performed. TCRdb ran MiXCR on the multiplex PCR reads and lists one entry per CDR3 protein. The repertoire includes over a million distinct CDR3 sequences, less than 45% of them detected once, and 11% sits in the top ten. The sample taken for sequencing was peripheral blood or thyroid tissue (not recorded which). The receptors stem from an adult man with Graves' hyperthyroidism.

This clonotype was found once. The V and J genes are TRBV7-9 and TRBJ1-6; 8 bases match TRBD1. Germline CDR1 and CDR2: SEHNR and FQNEAQ (reference sequence). Losses at the gene ends were 4 bases for V and 7 bases for J; bases not matched to a gene: 6. CDR3 size: 15 residues. CDR3 loop: CASSSYRGINSPLHF. CDR3 nucleotide sequence: TGTGCCAGCAGCTCATACAGGGGGATAAATTCACCCCTCCACTTT.

This clonotype was seen a handful of times. V and J are TRBV29-1 and TRBJ2-5; tentative D call: TRBD2 (5 bases). Deletions cut 4 bases from V and 5 bases from J, with 11 bases between. Per germline, CDR1 SQVTM and CDR2 ANQGSEA. This CDR3 is 12 amino acids long. CDR3: CSVAEQRETQYF. The CDR3 bases are TGCAGCGTTGCCGAACAGCGGGAGACCCAGTACTTC.

The genes are TRBV11-2 and TRBJ2-2, with D unresolved. The germline gives CDR1 SGHAT, CDR2 FQNNGV. Trimming left V 6 bases short and J 6 bases short, with 8 bases between. The CDR3 length is 12 residues. The CDR3 nucleotides are TGTGCCAGCAGGCACGTACCCGGGGAGCTGTTTTTT. As protein: CASRHVPGELFF.

As for this clonotype: Germline and junction disagree at one end, which may indicate a read error. The rearrangement links TRBV19 to TRBJ2-5; TRBD2 might be the D (5 bases). CDR1 LNHDA and CDR2 SQIVND come from the germline V gene (reference sequence). CDR3 size: 12 residues. The CDR3: CARSDVGVAQYF. In DNA form, the CDR3 reads TGTGCCCGTAGCGACGTAGGCGTTGCCCAGTACTTC.

This clonotype was counted a few times. The chain carries TRBV20-1 and TRBJ2-7, with a possible D match to TRBD2 (6 bases). The CDR3 spans 11 residues. Trimming stripped 0 bases from V and 10 bases from J, with 10 bases between. Per germline, CDR1 DFQATT and CDR2 SNEGSKA (reference sequence). CDR3 region: CSARDRSGQYF. CDR3 bases: TGCAGTGCTAGAGATCGTAGCGGACAGTACTTC.

The chain employs TRBV25-1 and TRBJ1-5; no clear D. The germline V and J ends were trimmed by 4 bases and 6 bases, with 19 bases remaining between them. The CDR3 length is 16 residues. The germline gives CDR1 MGHDK, CDR2 SYGVNS. The CDR3 DNA follows: TGTGCCAGCAGTGCTAGCCTTGTGGGCAGCCCTCAGCCCCAGCATTTT. It translates to CASSASLVGSPQPQHF.

A few counts support this clonotype. The rearrangement uses TRBV7-9 and TRBJ2-5; a possible D gene is TRBD1 (7 bases). This CDR3 is built from 16 residues. Germline V gene lookup returns CDR1 SEHNR and CDR2 FQNEAQ (reference sequence). V shed 5 bases and J shed 1 base, with 17 bases lying between them. CDR3 amino acids: CASSLRQGGVQETQYF. As DNA, the CDR3 is TGTGCCAGCAGCCTTAGACAGGGAGGCGTCCAAGAGACCCAGTACTTC.

The J gene is TRBJ2-5, the V gene TRBV20-1; TRBD1 matches 9 bases. The CDR3 is 16 residues long. The V segment lost 0 bases and the J segment 4 bases; nucleotides outside the gene matches: 9. The germline gives CDR1 DFQATT, CDR2 SNEGSKA (reference sequence). The CDR3 is CSARDRTGVGLETQYF. Written as DNA, the CDR3 is TGCAGTGCTAGAGATCGGACAGGGGTTGGATTAGAGACCCAGTACTTC.

As for this clonotype: A clone one base away is much larger, so this may be a read error. This chain connects TRBV15 to TRBJ2-5; 9 nucleotides align to TRBD2. The CDR3 loop spans 18 amino acids. Germline CDR1 LNHNV, CDR2 YYDKDF (reference sequence). The V and J ends lost 1 base and 3 bases, in that order; junction bases with no gene match: 12. The CDR3 sequence is CATSRASPTSGREETQYF. Written as DNA, the CDR3 is TGTGCCACCAGCAGAGCTTCTCCGACTAGCGGCCGGGAAGAGACCCAGTACTTC.

This clonotype was observed a few times. This sequence joins TRBV9 and TRBJ2-7; D call uncertain. V lost 4 bases, J lost 2 bases, and 13 bases lay in between. The germline V gene encodes CDR1 SGDLS and CDR2 YYNGEE. The CDR3 sequence is 14 residues long. Written as DNA, the CDR3 is TGTGCCAGCAGCTTAAAGACAAGGACCTACGAGCAGTACTTC. As protein: CASSLKTRTYEQYF.

The chain joins TRBV11-1 to TRBJ2-6, with 7 bases fitting TRBD1. CDR1 is SGHAT and CDR2 is FQDESV in the germline V gene (reference sequence). The J segment lost 4 bases and the V segment lost 8 bases, leaving 20 bases of the junction unmatched. The CDR3 is 19 residues long. The CDR3 here is CASVTGAPGAPRGANVLTF. CDR3 DNA: TGTGCCAGCGTTACAGGGGCCCCGGGCGCTCCGCGGGGGGCCAACGTCCTGACTTTC.

To note about this clonotype: This may arise from a read error, as a much more abundant clone is one base away. The gene calls are TRBV20-1 and TRBJ2-5; 7 nucleotides line up with TRBD2. CDR1 and CDR2 (germline): DFQATT, SNEGSKA (reference sequence). Unmatched junction bases numbered 11, after V lost 7 bases and J lost 3 bases. The CDR3 is 14 residues long. This chain's CDR3 is CSEARGAGEETQYF. CDR3 DNA sequence: TGCAGTGAGGCACGCGGGGCGGGGGAAGAGACCCAGTACTTC.